What follows is one T cell receptor beta chain and its context. Multiplex touch-down PCR amplified TRB using TRB-A and TRB-B pools in one tube. TCRdb reprocessed the multiplex PCR reads, with one entry per CDR3 protein and no DNA. This repertoire includes fewer than 7,000 distinct CDR3 sequences. The CDR3 totals 16 residues. Germline lookup yields CDR1 PRHDT and CDR2 FYEKMQ (reference sequence). TRB was amplified from 250 ng of peripheral blood genomic DNA per sample. The data originate from a study of T cell clusters in autoimmune cytopenias. The same data also contributed to another study, on T cell repertoires in aging, cancer and after chemotherapy. As that study records: Donor ages fell into six groups from 30 or younger up to 70 or older.

V and J are TRBV13 and TRBJ2-2; TCRdb designates TRBD1, a call that cannot be tested without DNA. The sequence came from a human donor in good health. Source material: peripheral blood. The CDR3 loop reads CASSLGAGVSTGELFF.